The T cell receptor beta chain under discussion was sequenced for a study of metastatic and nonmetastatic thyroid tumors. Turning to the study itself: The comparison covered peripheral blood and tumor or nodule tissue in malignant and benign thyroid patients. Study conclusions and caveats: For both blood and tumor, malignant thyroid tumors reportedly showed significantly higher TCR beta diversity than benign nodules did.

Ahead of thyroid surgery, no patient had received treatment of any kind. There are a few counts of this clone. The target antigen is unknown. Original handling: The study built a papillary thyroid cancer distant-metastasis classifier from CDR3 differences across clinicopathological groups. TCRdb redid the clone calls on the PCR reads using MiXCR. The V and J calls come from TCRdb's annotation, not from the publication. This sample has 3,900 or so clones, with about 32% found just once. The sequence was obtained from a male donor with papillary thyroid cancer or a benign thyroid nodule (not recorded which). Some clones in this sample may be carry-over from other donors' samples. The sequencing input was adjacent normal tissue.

Written as DNA, the CDR3 is TGCAGTGCTGGGGCAGACAGGGGGCCAGTCCGTGACTATGGCTACACCTTC. Its translation is CSAGADRGPVRDYGYTF. The genes are TRBV20-1 and TRBJ1-2; 10 bases line up with TRBD1. The CDR3 runs to 17 residues. Germline assignment: CDR1 DFQATT and CDR2 SNEGSKA (reference sequence). The ends lost 5 bases at V and 3 bases at J; junction bases unmatched: 15.